This TCR beta chain derives from a study of CD8 T cells in ankylosing spondylitis. TCRdb analysed the 5' RACE reads with MiXCR anew, one entry per CDR3 protein. The sample holds about 250,000 distinct CDR3 sequences; roughly 25% are singletons and the top ten take around 0.58%. This clonotype was found many times. The junction departs from the called germline gene at one end, perhaps through a read error. The CDR3 covers 13 residues. Germline values: CDR1 SGHNT, CDR2 YENEEA. The chain is built from TRBV11-3 and TRBJ1-1; tentatively, D is TRBD1 (5 bases). This clonotype originated in a male donor with ankylosing spondylitis or in good health (not recorded which). The source material was blood, either unsorted or a sorted T cell fraction (not recorded which). As DNA, the CDR3 is TGTGCCAGCAGCTCGAACAGGAACGCTGAAGCTTTCTTT. It translates to CASSSNRNAEAFF.